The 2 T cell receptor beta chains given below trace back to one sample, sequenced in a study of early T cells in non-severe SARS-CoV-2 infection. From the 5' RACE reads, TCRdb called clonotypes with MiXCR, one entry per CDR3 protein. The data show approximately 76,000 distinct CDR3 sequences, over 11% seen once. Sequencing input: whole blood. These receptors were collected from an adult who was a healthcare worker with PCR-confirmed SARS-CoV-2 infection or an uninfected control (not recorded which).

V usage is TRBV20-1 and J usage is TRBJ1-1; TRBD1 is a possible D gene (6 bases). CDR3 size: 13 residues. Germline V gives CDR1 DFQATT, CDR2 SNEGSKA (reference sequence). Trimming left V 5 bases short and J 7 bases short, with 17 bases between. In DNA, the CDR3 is TGCAGTGCTGAGGACAGCGATACACTTGAAGCTTTCTTT. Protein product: CSAEDSDTLEAFF.

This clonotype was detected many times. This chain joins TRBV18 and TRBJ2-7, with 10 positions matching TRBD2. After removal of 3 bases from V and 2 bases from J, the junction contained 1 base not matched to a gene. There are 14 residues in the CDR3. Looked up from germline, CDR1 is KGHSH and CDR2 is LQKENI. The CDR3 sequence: CASSPTSGTYEQYF. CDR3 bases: TGTGCCAGCTCACCCACTAGCGGGACCTACGAGCAGTACTTC.